This T cell receptor beta chain is drawn from a study of cytomegalovirus exposure and HLA in healthy donors. Per the germline V gene, CDR1 is SEHNR and CDR2 is FQNEAQ (reference sequence). The CDR3 runs to 13 residues. With 5 bases clipped from V and 8 bases from J, the junction kept 5 bases outside the gene matches. With 60 Vbeta and 13 Jbeta primers, the PCR was carried out. The assay was immunoSEQ multiplex PCR, and TCRdb's table has in-frame clones only and misses some. Of approximately 300,000 clones listed, 75% to 90% are singletons. The TCR originated in a girl aged 2-10 years in good health and CMV-seronegative. The source material was PBMCs. The J gene is TRBJ2-3, the V gene TRBV7-9, with 9 bases matching TRBD1. CDR3 residues: CASSTQGAGTQYF. In nucleotides, the CDR3 is TGTGCCAGCAGCACACAGGGGGCGGGTACGCAGTATTTT.